A single sample is the source of the 16 T cell receptor beta chains below, sequenced in a study of blood T cell repertoires in COVID-19. Clones were read by immunoSEQ multiplex PCR, and TCRdb kept only the in-frame ones, dropping some. This sample carries approximately 80,000 clones, more than 75% of them seen once, and the ten largest clones take approximately 30%. Source material: peripheral blood. These receptors were obtained from a human donor in a cohort sampled during active COVID-19.

This chain connects TRBV5-6 to TRBJ1-6; D remains ambiguous. V lost 5 bases to trimming and J lost 4 bases, with 7 bases between them. This CDR3 contains 13 residues. CDR1 is SGHDT, CDR2 YYEEEE, per germline. The CDR3 DNA reads TGTGCCAGCAGTCGGGGATATAATTCACCCCTCCACTTT. It is translated as CASSRGYNSPLHF.

Only a few counts were recorded for this clone. CDR3 sequence reads: CASSIGLGGAQYF. CDR3 DNA sequence: TGCGCCAGCAGCATCGGATTGGGGGGTGCCCAGTACTTC. The chain has TRBV5-1 and TRBJ2-5; weak D call: TRBD2 (6 bases). The V end was cut by 4 bases, the J end by 9 bases, with 16 bases between. Per the germline V gene, CDR1 is SGHRS and CDR2 is YFSETQ. There are 13 residues in the CDR3.

This clone was detected a few times. This chain uses TRBV10-2 with TRBJ1-1; unclear D gene. The CDR3 totals 11 residues. Germline V gene sequence: CDR1 WSHSY, CDR2 SAAADI. The V end was cut by 0 bases, the J end by 8 bases, with 4 bases between. CDR3 region: CASSESREAFF. DNA for the CDR3: TGCGCCAGCAGTGAGTCTCGGGAAGCTTTCTTT.

This chain links TRBV3-1 (or the pseudogene TRBV3-2) with TRBJ2-3; 13 nucleotides line up with TRBD2. Germline lookup yields CDR1 LGHDT and CDR2 YNNKEL (reference sequence). The trim removed 5 bases at V and 2 bases at J, leaving 7 bases unmatched. This CDR3 comprises 17 residues. The CDR3 bases are TGTGCCAGCAGCGCAACGGGACTAGCGGGGTACACAGATACGCAGTATTTT. It is translated as CASSATGLAGYTDTQYF.

This clone was recorded only once. This chain links TRBV30 with TRBJ1-3; D unresolved. Germline V gene lookup returns CDR1 GTSNPN and CDR2 SVGIG (reference sequence). Trimming took off 2 bases at V and 1 base at J, with 9 bases between the two ends. The length of the CDR3 is 14 residues. The CDR3 here is CAWSRGASGNTIYF. The CDR3 region has the DNA TGTGCCTGGAGTCGGGGAGCGTCTGGAAACACCATATATTTT.

The chain recombines TRBV3-1 (or the pseudogene TRBV3-2) with TRBJ1-3; D is unclear. The CDR3 totals 14 residues. V lost 4 bases, J lost 8 bases, and 15 bases lay in between. In germline, CDR1 is LGHDT, CDR2 YNNKEL (reference sequence). The CDR3 DNA reads as TGTGCCAGCAGCCCTCCCTCACAGAGTTACACCATATATTTT. Translation: CASSPPSQSYTIYF.

CDR3 sequence reads: CASSRTLDRAITGANVLTF. CDR3 bases: TGTGCCAGCAGTCGAACCCTCGACAGGGCAATAACTGGGGCCAACGTCCTGACTTTC. The chain employs TRBV14 and TRBJ2-6; 7 nucleotides match TRBD1. J was trimmed by 2 bases and V by 6 bases; bases with no gene match: 16. Per germline, CDR1 SGHDN and CDR2 FVKESK. The CDR3 totals 19 residues.

The chain carries TRBV9 and TRBJ2-3; 8 bases fit TRBD1. J lost 6 bases, V lost 4 bases, and 4 bases had no gene match. Germline-derived CDR1 and CDR2 are SGDLS and YYNGEE. The CDR3 is 13 residues long. The CDR3 is CASSSDRGDTQYF. The CDR3 region has the DNA TGTGCCAGCAGCTCTGACAGGGGTGATACGCAGTATTTT.

The chain uses TRBV6-2 or TRBV6-3 and TRBJ2-1; weak D call: TRBD2 (7 bases). Germline CDR1 and CDR2: MNHEY and SVGEGT. The V end was cut by 2 bases, the J end by 4 bases, with 12 bases between. The CDR3 contains 15 residues. CDR3 sequence: CASSYEGGIYNEQFF. The CDR3 coding sequence is TGTGCCAGCAGTTACGAGGGGGGGATTTACAATGAGCAGTTCTTC.

The rearrangement uses TRBV4-1 and TRBJ2-7; 7 positions match TRBD1. V gave up 3 bases and J gave up 1 base; unmatched junction bases: 3. CDR3 length: 14 residues. Germline CDR1 and CDR2: MGHRA and YSYEKL. The CDR3 reads CASSHGQDSYEQYF. The CDR3 DNA reads TGCGCCAGCAGCCACGGACAGGATTCCTACGAGCAGTACTTC.

J is TRBJ1-2 and V is TRBV20-1; TRBD1 aligns across 9 bases. CDR1 and CDR2 (germline): DFQATT, SNEGSKA (reference sequence). The CDR3 spans 13 residues. V lost 3 bases to trimming and J lost 3 bases; unmatched junction nucleotides: 2. The CDR3 DNA reads TGCAGTGCTAGTCGGACAGGGGACTATGGCTACACCTTC. This encodes CSASRTGDYGYTF.

This clone occurred a few times. The chain recombines TRBV28 with TRBJ2-7; tentative D call: TRBD1 (6 bases). Germline V CDR1 and CDR2: MDHEN, SYDVKM. The V end lost 5 bases, the J end lost 2 bases, and 13 bases lay between the germline ends. This CDR3 has 14 residues. The CDR3 protein is CASSTPTGTYEQYF. The CDR3 nucleotides read TGTGCCAGCAGTACCCCGACAGGAACCTACGAGCAGTACTTC.

This chain joins TRBV28 and TRBJ1-5; D perhaps matches TRBD1 (6 bases). The CDR3 totals 14 residues. The V gene's germline CDR1 is MDHEN and CDR2 SYDVKM. Trimming removed 6 bases at V and 1 base at J, with 10 bases between. The CDR3 is CASSHRESNQPQHF. DNA for the CDR3: TGTGCCAGCAGCCACAGGGAGAGCAATCAGCCCCAGCATTTT.

This sequence joins TRBV2 and TRBJ2-1, with 11 bases that match TRBD1. The V gene end was trimmed by 0 bases and the J gene end by 12 bases; junction bases not matched to a gene: 7. The CDR3 length is 15 residues. CDR1 SNHLY and CDR2 FYNNEI come from the germline V gene. The DNA for the CDR3 is TGTGCCAGCAGTGAAGCAGGGACAGGGGGGTGGACGCAGTTCTTC. Its translation: CASSEAGTGGWTQFF.

The sample holds one count of this clone. The rearrangement links TRBV10-1 to TRBJ2-5; 8 bases are shared with TRBD1. Germline-derived CDR1 and CDR2 are WNHNN and SYGVQD (reference sequence). The CDR3 consists of 14 residues. With 0 bases clipped from V and 3 bases from J, the junction kept 0 bases outside the gene matches. CDR3 bases: TGCGCCAGCAGTGAGTCGACAGGGGAAGAGACCCAGTACTTC. The encoded protein is CASSESTGEETQYF.

The chain has TRBV24-1 and TRBJ2-2; D is ambiguous. Germline lookup yields CDR1 KGHDR and CDR2 SFDVKD. Trimming left V 3 bases short and J 6 bases short, with 10 bases between. There are 14 residues in the CDR3. In nucleotides, the CDR3 is TGTGCCACCAGTGATGCCAGTAACCCCGGGGAGCTGTTTTTT. Its protein is CATSDASNPGELFF.